These 24 T cell receptor beta chains originate from one sample sequenced in a study of T cell changes during pregnancy in multiple sclerosis. Data came from immunoSEQ multiplex PCR; TCRdb stores just in-frame clones and leaves some out. The sample contains around 130,000 clones, about 95% of which appear only once. Here the sequenced sample was peripheral blood, taken after pregnancy. These TCRs come from a female donor with multiple sclerosis, enrolled in a pregnancy study.

The chain employs TRBV18 and TRBJ2-7; 7 bases are shared with TRBD1. J gave up 2 bases and V 5 bases, and 6 bases lay outside the gene matches. Germline-derived CDR1 and CDR2 are KGHSH and LQKENI. This CDR3 is built from 14 residues. The CDR3 DNA reads TGTGCCAGCTCATTAACGGGACAGACCTACGAGCAGTACTTC. Its translation is CASSLTGQTYEQYF.

V gene TRBV6-5 combines with J gene TRBJ2-7; 9 nucleotides align to TRBD1. Germline V gene lookup returns CDR1 MNHEY and CDR2 SVGAGI. Trimming cost V 4 bases and J 3 bases; bases outside gene matches: 10. CDR3 length equals 16 residues. The CDR3 is CASSSTLGQGIYEQYF. For the CDR3, the DNA is TGTGCCAGCAGTTCCACCCTGGGACAGGGTATCTACGAGCAGTACTTC.

V and J are TRBV11-3 and TRBJ2-1, with 9 nucleotides matching TRBD2. Losses at the gene ends were 5 bases for V and 2 bases for J; bases not matched to a gene: 10. The CDR3 runs 17 residues. Germline assignment: CDR1 SGHNT and CDR2 YENEEA. The CDR3 coding sequence is TGTGCCAGCAGCCTCCAAACCCGACTAGCGGCCTACAATGAGCAGTTCTTC. This translates into CASSLQTRLAAYNEQFF.

The V call is TRBV6-5, the J call TRBJ2-1; D might be TRBD2 (5 bases). Germline values: CDR1 MNHEY, CDR2 SVGAGI. Trimming stripped 3 bases from V and 7 bases from J, with 19 bases between. CDR3 length equals 16 residues. CDR3 amino acids: CASSYGGPPRWNEQFF. DNA for the CDR3: TGTGCCAGCAGTTATGGCGGGCCTCCTAGATGGAATGAGCAGTTCTTC.

The genes are TRBV5-4 and TRBJ2-3; D may be TRBD1 (5 bases). V shed 1 base and J shed 0 bases, with 9 bases lying between them. CDR1 and CDR2 from the germline V gene are SGHNT and YYREEE (reference sequence). This CDR3 region has 15 residues. The CDR3 coding sequence is TGTGCCAGCAGCTTGAGGGGAAAGAGCACAGATACGCAGTATTTT. This codes for CASSLRGKSTDTQYF. The variable domain in full, with the rest retrieved from reference TRBV5-4 and TRBJ2-3, is ETGVTQSPTHLIKTRGQQVTLRCSSQSGHNTVSWYQQALGQGPQFIFQYYREEENGRGNFPPRFSGLQFPNYSSELNVNALELDDSALYLCASSLRGKSTDTQYFGPGTRLTVL.

The table lists this clone with a count of one. The chain uses TRBV11-3 and TRBJ2-5; a weak D match, TRBD2 (5 bases). This CDR3 has 13 amino acids. V was clipped by 5 bases and J by 4 bases, with 11 bases between them. Per the germline V gene, CDR1 is SGHNT and CDR2 is YENEEA. The CDR3 DNA reads TGTGCCAGCAGCCCCCGGAGCGGAGAGACCCAGTACTTC. Translating gives CASSPRSGETQYF. The entire variable domain, with the rest obtained from reference TRBV11-3 and TRBJ2-5, is as follows: EAGVVQSPRYKIIEKKQPVAFWCNPISGHNTLYWYLQNLGQGPELLIRYENEEAVDDSQLPKDRFSAERLKGVDSTLKIQPAELGDSAVYLCASSPRSGETQYFGPGTRLLVL.

The J gene is TRBJ1-5, the V gene TRBV30; TRBD1 is a possible D gene (6 bases). This CDR3 spans 14 amino acids. Trimming removed 2 bases from V and 6 bases from J, with 14 bases in between. The germline V gene encodes CDR1 GTSNPN and CDR2 SVGIG (reference sequence). In nucleotides, the CDR3 is TGTGCCTGGAGTCCACGACAGGTTGGTCAGCCCCAGCATTTT. It is translated as CAWSPRQVGQPQHF.

The V and J genes are TRBV7-2 and TRBJ1-1; no clear D. The V and J ends lost 3 bases and 1 base respectively, with 9 bases between them. Looked up from germline, CDR1 is SGHTA and CDR2 is FQGNSA. CDR3 length: 14 residues. The CDR3 loop reads CASSFKAGNTEAFF. The DNA of the CDR3 is TGTGCCAGCAGCTTTAAGGCAGGGAACACTGAAGCTTTCTTT. The variable domain in full, with the rest retrieved from reference TRBV7-2 and TRBJ1-1, is GAGVSQSPSNKVTEKGKDVELRCDPISGHTALYWYRQSLGQGLEFLIYFQGNSAPDKSGLPSDRFSAERTGGSVSTLTIQRTQQEDSAVYLCASSFKAGNTEAFFGQGTRLTVV.

The chain links TRBV2 to TRBJ2-7; a weak D match, TRBD1 (6 bases). CDR3 length: 14 amino acids. Trimming took off 6 bases at V and 0 bases at J, with 12 bases between the two ends. Per the germline V gene, CDR1 is SNHLY and CDR2 is FYNNEI. The CDR3 region has the DNA TGTGCCAGCAGGGGACACATAAACTCCTACGAGCAGTACTTC. Translating it yields CASRGHINSYEQYF.

This clone is a singleton in its sample. The chain uses TRBV27 and TRBJ2-7; the D gene is possibly TRBD1 (7 bases). In germline, CDR1 is MNHEY, CDR2 SMNVEV (reference sequence). This CDR3 comprises 13 residues. V was cut by 5 bases and J by 2 bases, with 10 bases left in between. CDR3 sequence: CASSAGQTYEQYF. The CDR3 region has the DNA TGTGCCAGCAGTGCGGGACAGACCTACGAGCAGTACTTC.

For this clone: In the same sample, other DNA sequences code for this CDR3. V is TRBV6-5 and J is TRBJ1-1, with 8 bases aligning to TRBD1. Looked up from germline, CDR1 is MNHEY and CDR2 is SVGAGI. This CDR3 has 13 residues. J gave up 4 bases and V 2 bases, and 0 bases lay outside the gene matches. The CDR3 DNA reads TGTGCCAGCAGTTACGGACAGGGCACTGAAGCTTTCTTT. Translated: CASSYGQGTEAFF.

V gene TRBV19 combines with J gene TRBJ2-2; D gene ambiguous. Trimming pared 5 bases from V and 1 base from J, leaving 14 bases between. CDR1 LNHDA and CDR2 SQIVND come from the germline V gene (reference sequence). The CDR3 is 16 amino acids. The CDR3 coding sequence is TGTGCCAGTAGTCTCGGTAGTGAGAGGAACACCGGGGAGCTGTTTTTT. Its protein is CASSLGSERNTGELFF. The whole variable domain, filled in from reference TRBV19 and TRBJ2-2, reads DGGITQSPKYLFRKEGQNVTLSCEQNLNHDAMYWYRQDPGQGLRLIYYSQIVNDFQKGDIAEGYSVSREKKESFPLTVTSAQKNPTAFYLCASSLGSERNTGELFFGEGSRLTVL.

The gene calls are TRBV27 and TRBJ2-7; TRBD2 matches at 10 bases. The junction had 5 bases not matched to a gene; V was cut back by 1 base and J by 2 bases. Germline V lookup: CDR1 MNHEY, CDR2 SMNVEV (reference sequence). This CDR3 has 16 residues. CDR3 DNA sequence: TGTGCCAGCAGTTTATATCTAGCGGGGGCTGCCTACGAGCAGTACTTC. It yields the protein CASSLYLAGAAYEQYF.

The chain is built from TRBV6-1 and TRBJ2-1; D may be TRBD2 (5 bases). The V end was cut by 3 bases, the J end by 10 bases, with 7 bases between. The CDR3 sequence is 11 residues long. CDR1 is MNHNS, CDR2 SASEGT, per germline. As DNA, the CDR3 is TGTGCCAGCAGTGACAGGAGGGAGCAGTTCTTC. Amino acids: CASSDRREQFF.

The chain carries TRBV18 and TRBJ2-7; TRBD1 matches at 10 bases. Germline assignment: CDR1 KGHSH and CDR2 LQKENI. Trimming cost V 2 bases and J 5 bases; bases outside gene matches: 9. The CDR3 length is 16 residues. The CDR3 sequence: CASSPDFGTGANEQYF. CDR3 sequence (DNA): TGTGCCAGCTCACCAGATTTTGGGACAGGGGCTAACGAGCAGTACTTC.

The chain links TRBV29-1 to TRBJ2-1; 8 positions agree with TRBD2. Per the germline V gene, CDR1 is SQVTM and CDR2 is ANQGSEA. This CDR3 region has 14 residues. Trimming took 4 bases from V and 4 from J; bases not matched to a gene: 6. CDR3 in amino acids: CSVVWLAGYNEQFF. As DNA, the CDR3 is TGCAGCGTTGTTTGGCTAGCGGGTTACAATGAGCAGTTCTTC.

The chain joins TRBV5-6 to TRBJ2-7; 12 bases match TRBD2. This CDR3 spans 15 amino acids. J gave up 2 bases and V 0 bases, and 0 bases lay outside the gene matches. Germline V gene data show CDR1 as SGHDT and CDR2 as YYEEEE. CDR3 nucleotides: TGTGCCAGCAGCTTGGCTAGCGGGAGGGCCTACGAGCAGTACTTC. Translating it yields CASSLASGRAYEQYF.

The chain joins TRBV9 to TRBJ2-1, with 8 bases aligning to TRBD2. The CDR3 runs 16 residues. The V segment lost 0 bases and the J segment 5 bases; nucleotides outside the gene matches: 7. Germline assignment: CDR1 SGDLS and CDR2 YYNGEE. The DNA of the CDR3 is TGTGCCAGCAGCGTAGAGGGGACTAGAGGGGACAATGAGCAGTTCTTC. It yields the protein CASSVEGTRGDNEQFF.

The V and J genes are TRBV7-2 and TRBJ2-3; 8 positions agree with TRBD2. V lost 1 base, J lost 4 bases, and 4 bases stayed unmatched. The germline gives CDR1 SGHTA, CDR2 FQGNSA. The CDR3 runs to 15 residues. CDR3: CASSLVSGGADTQYF. The CDR3 region has the DNA TGTGCCAGCAGCTTAGTTTCCGGGGGGGCAGATACGCAGTATTTT.

V gene TRBV6-5 combines with J gene TRBJ2-7; 7 nucleotides match TRBD1. Germline values: CDR1 MNHEY, CDR2 SVGAGI. The V segment lost 5 bases and the J segment 2 bases; nucleotides outside the gene matches: 9. CDR3 length: 15 residues. CDR3 DNA: TGTGCCAGCAGTCAATATTGGGACAGAGCCTACGAGCAGTACTTC. It translates to CASSQYWDRAYEQYF.

Concerning this clone itself: A read error may produce the germline difference seen at one junction end. The V gene is TRBV7-9, the J gene TRBJ2-1; D may match TRBD1 or TRBD2 (6 bases each). The CDR3 runs 14 residues. Germline values: CDR1 SEHNR, CDR2 FQNEAQ (reference sequence). Here the CDR3 DNA reads TGTGCCAGCAGGTTAGGGGGGCCCTTCAATGAGCAGTTCTTC. Its protein product is CASRLGGPFNEQFF.

The chain joins TRBV28 to TRBJ2-3; 10 nucleotides line up with TRBD2. This CDR3 region has 17 residues. Unmatched junction bases numbered 11, after V lost 2 bases and J lost 6 bases. Germline-derived CDR1 and CDR2 are MDHEN and SYDVKM. CDR3 in amino acids: CASSLPLGLAKGDTQYF. The CDR3 region has the DNA TGTGCCAGCAGTTTACCCCTGGGACTAGCGAAAGGGGATACGCAGTATTTT. The full variable domain, with the rest looked up from reference TRBV28 and TRBJ2-3, is DVKVTQSSRYLVKRTGEKVFLECVQDMDHENMFWYRQDPGLGLRLIYFSYDVKMKEKGDIPEGYSVSREKKERFSLILESASTNQTSMYLCASSLPLGLAKGDTQYFGPGTRLTVL.

The chain is built from TRBV5-1 and TRBJ1-1; 11 nucleotides line up with TRBD1. Germline CDR1 is SGHRS and CDR2 is YFSETQ. CDR3 length: 17 amino acids. V shed 4 bases, J shed 5 bases, and the junction held 13 bases outside the gene matches. The CDR3 bases are TGCGCCAGCAGCGCTTCGGGACAGGGGGTGAGGATGACTGAAGCTTTCTTT. The encoded protein is CASSASGQGVRMTEAFF.

For this clone: At one end the junction does not follow the germline gene, possibly because of a read error. The chain joins TRBV27 to TRBJ1-1; possible D gene TRBD1, 5 bases. Looked up from germline, CDR1 is MNHEY and CDR2 is SMNVEV (reference sequence). CDR3 size: 14 residues. CDR3 loop: CASSLSGPPGGAFF. CDR3 nucleotide sequence: TGTGCCAGCAGTCTATCGGGGCCTCCCGGGGGTGCTTTCTTT.